This TCR beta chain was obtained from a study of response to subunit inactivated influenza vaccine. Study-wide results and limits: Every seasonal influenza vaccination brings in few new T cells, the authors suggested.

This clonotype was found many times. Its antigen is unidentified. MiXCR, run by TCRdb on the RT-PCR reads, gives a single entry per CDR3 protein. The sample shows more than 200,000 distinct CDR3 sequences, 10% to 15% of them seen only once. Deletions cut 0 bases from V and 3 bases from J, with 10 bases between. CDR3 length equals 15 residues. Per the germline V gene, CDR1 is LGHNA and CDR2 is YSLEER. This sequence originates from a middle-aged man who received an inactivated influenza vaccine. The input for sequencing was non-naive T cells sorted from PBMCs, taken around 15 days before vaccination. This chain uses TRBV4-3 with TRBJ2-3; tentatively, D is TRBD2 (5 bases). The CDR3 coding sequence is TGCGCCAGCAGCCAAGATATATCGGGGACAGATACGCAGTATTTT. This sequence encodes CASSQDISGTDTQYF.